The 12 T cell receptor beta chains below were found in one sample sequenced in a study of shared clonotypes between healthy human individuals. Data came from immunoSEQ multiplex PCR; TCRdb stores just in-frame clones and leaves some out. The table lists a few hundred thousand clones, roughly 70% of them singletons. The sample was memory CD4+ T cells sorted from blood. Subset of the sample: CD45RA-negative fraction. The receptors were gathered from a man aged 25 to 45 in good health.

The genes are TRBV5-1 and TRBJ2-1; 8 nucleotides match TRBD2. The germline V gene encodes CDR1 SGHRS and CDR2 YFSETQ. Unmatched junction bases numbered 8, after V lost 0 bases and J lost 3 bases. The CDR3 has 17 residues. The CDR3: CASSLAPTGGGYNEQFF. CDR3 sequence (DNA): TGCGCCAGCAGCTTGGCCCCAACGGGGGGGGGCTACAATGAGCAGTTCTTC.

The rearrangement joins TRBV2 to TRBJ2-7; 7 nucleotides match TRBD1. Germline V gives CDR1 SNHLY, CDR2 FYNNEI. The V gene end was trimmed by 6 bases and the J gene end by 1 base; junction bases not matched to a gene: 6. CDR3 size: 14 residues. The CDR3 DNA reads TGTGCCAGCAGGCAACAGGGGCCGTCCTACGAGCAGTACTTC. This codes for CASRQQGPSYEQYF.

Only one count was recorded for this clone. The chain combines TRBV5-1 with TRBJ2-7; D possibly corresponds to TRBD1 (6 bases). CDR3 length: 15 residues. With 3 bases removed from V and 6 bases from J, the gap between germline ends came to 19 bases. CDR1 SGHRS and CDR2 YFSETQ come from the germline V gene. CDR3 bases: TGCGCCAGCAGCTCTTCTTACCAGGGGAAGGGCGAGCAGTACTTC. Its translation is CASSSSYQGKGEQYF. Supplemented by reference TRBV5-1 and TRBJ2-7, the full variable domain reads KAGVTQTPRYLIKTRGQQVTLSCSPISGHRSVSWYQQTPGQGLQFLFEYFSETQRNKGNFPGRFSGRQFSNSRSEMNVSTLELGDSALYLCASSSSYQGKGEQYFGPGTRLTVT.

As to this clone: At one boundary the junction diverges from the germline segment, which might be a read error. The V call is TRBV10-3, the J call TRBJ2-2; 8 nucleotides match TRBD2. The germline V gene has CDR1 ENHRY and CDR2 SYGVKD. CDR3 length: 13 amino acids. The CDR3 reads CAIFGRVNRGAVF. CDR3 nucleotides: TGTGCCATCTTCGGGAGGGTTAACCGGGGAGCTGTTTTT.

V and J are TRBV5-6 and TRBJ2-3; 9 bases map to TRBD1. V shed 0 bases, J shed 0 bases, and the junction held 5 bases outside the gene matches. CDR1 SGHDT and CDR2 YYEEEE come from the germline V gene. The CDR3 spans 17 residues. CDR3 sequence: CASSLEGTGPSTDTQYF. CDR3 sequence (DNA): TGTGCCAGCAGCTTGGAAGGGACAGGGCCTAGCACAGATACGCAGTATTTT.

This chain joins TRBV6-6 and TRBJ2-1, with 7 bases lining up with TRBD1. CDR3 length: 14 amino acids. J gave up 4 bases and V 6 bases, and 6 bases lay outside the gene matches. The germline V gene encodes CDR1 MNHNY and CDR2 SVGAGI (reference sequence). The CDR3 DNA sequence: TGTGCCAGCAGCCAGGACAGGACTTACAATGAGCAGTTCTTC. The encoded protein is CASSQDRTYNEQFF.

This clone occurred once. The gene calls are TRBV4-2 and TRBJ2-1, with 11 nucleotides matching TRBD2. V was pared by 4 bases and J by 5 bases, with 16 bases of the junction left unmatched. Germline V CDR1 and CDR2: LGHNA, YNFKEQ. The length of the CDR3 is 19 residues. CDR3 bases: TGTGCCAGCAGCCGAGGGGTATCAGGCTCTAGCGGGAGGAACAATGAGCAGTTCTTC. Translation gives CASSRGVSGSSGRNNEQFF.

The sample holds one count of this clone. The chain has TRBV6-5 and TRBJ2-7; 10 bases line up with TRBD1. V was clipped by 5 bases and J by 7 bases; unmatched bases: 8. The length of the CDR3 is 14 residues. Germline assignment: CDR1 MNHEY and CDR2 SVGAGI. As DNA, the CDR3 is TGTGCCAGCAGTACCCGGGACAGGGGTGAGGAGCAGTACTTC. Translating gives CASSTRDRGEEQYF.

This clone is a singleton in its sample. The CDR3 nucleotides read TGCGCCAGCAGCTGGGGCCCAATCTCTAACTATGGCTACACCTTC. Protein sequence: CASSWGPISNYGYTF. The V and J genes are TRBV5-1 and TRBJ1-2, with a weak D call TRBD1 (5 bases). The CDR3 loop spans 15 amino acids. The V and J ends lost 3 bases and 0 bases respectively, with 12 bases between them. The germline gives CDR1 SGHRS, CDR2 YFSETQ.

This clone showed up many times. This rearrangement joins TRBV10-1 to TRBJ2-7; the match to TRBD2 covers 7 bases. With V trimmed by 0 bases and J by 6 bases, 8 bases remained unmatched. The CDR3 has 15 amino acids. Germline-derived CDR1 and CDR2 are WNHNN and SYGVQD (reference sequence). The DNA of the CDR3 is TGCGCCAGCAGTGAGTCGGGAGGGGCGCGGGGCGAGCAGTACTTC. This codes for CASSESGGARGEQYF.

This clone came up a few times. This chain joins TRBV10-1 and TRBJ2-3; D remains unclear. This CDR3 comprises 13 residues. V lost 8 bases to trimming and J lost 4 bases, with 13 bases between them. Germline V gene sequence: CDR1 WNHNN, CDR2 SYGVQD (reference sequence). The CDR3 DNA reads as TGCGCCAGCGCGAGAAACTTAGCAGATACGCAGTATTTT. It yields the protein CASARNLADTQYF.

The chain has TRBV19 and TRBJ2-7, with D hard to call. In germline, CDR1 is LNHDA, CDR2 SQIVND (reference sequence). Trimming cost V 9 bases and J 0 bases, with 12 bases left between them. CDR3 length: 13 residues. Here the CDR3 reads CASKLDSSYEQYF. CDR3 DNA: TGTGCCAGCAAGCTAGATAGCTCCTACGAGCAGTACTTC.